These 18 T cell receptor beta chains came from one sample sequenced in a study of T cells in localized non-small cell lung cancer. The protocol was immunoSEQ multiplex PCR, while the TCRdb copy is restricted to in-frame clones and leaves out a portion. The sample lists 100,000 to 150,000 clones; 70% to 90% were seen once. Sequenced here: peripheral blood, sampled before any cancer treatment. These receptors all stem from a female donor older than 55 with stage I lung adenocarcinoma.

This clone was observed a few times. The chain combines TRBV30 with TRBJ1-5; perhaps TRBD1 as D (6 bases). Trimming removed 0 bases at V and 6 bases at J, with 12 bases between. Germline loops: CDR1 GTSNPN, CDR2 SVGIG (reference sequence). The CDR3 loop spans 14 amino acids. The CDR3 protein is CAWSVRGLSQPQHF. The CDR3 coding sequence is TGTGCCTGGAGTGTGAGGGGGTTGTCTCAGCCCCAGCATTTT.

The rearrangement links TRBV27 to TRBJ1-2; D call uncertain. The CDR3 sequence is 16 residues long. Trimming took off 7 bases at V and 0 bases at J, with 18 bases between the two ends. The V gene's germline CDR1 is MNHEY and CDR2 SMNVEV (reference sequence). The CDR3 nucleotides are TGTGCCAGCACCTCATCTTCCCTAACACCTAACTATGGCTACACCTTC. As protein: CASTSSSLTPNYGYTF.

This clone came up a few times. V gene TRBV11-2 combines with J gene TRBJ2-5; the D is unclear. The germline CDR1 and CDR2 sequences are SGHAT and FQNNGV. The V end lost 2 bases, the J end lost 5 bases, and 6 bases lay between the germline ends. CDR3 length: 12 residues. The CDR3 nucleotides read TGTGCCAGCAGCTTAATTGCTGAGACCCAGTACTTC. This encodes CASSLIAETQYF.

CDR3 sequence reads: CAWSVTGGSEKLFF. In nucleotides, the CDR3 is TGTGCCTGGAGTGTAACGGGTGGGAGTGAAAAACTGTTTTTT. This chain links TRBV30 with TRBJ1-4; D unresolved. Germline values: CDR1 GTSNPN, CDR2 SVGIG (reference sequence). The CDR3 loop spans 14 amino acids. The V and J ends lost 0 bases and 7 bases respectively, with 12 bases between them.

The V call is TRBV25-1, the J call TRBJ1-3; D gene uncertain. The CDR3 totals 13 residues. Trimming took off 5 bases at V and 3 bases at J, with 8 bases between the two ends. In germline, CDR1 is MGHDK, CDR2 SYGVNS. CDR3 sequence: CASSRPLGNTIYF. For the CDR3, the DNA is TGTGCCAGCAGTCGCCCCCTTGGAAACACCATATATTTT. Full variable domain (outside the CDR3, taken from reference TRBV25-1 and TRBJ1-3): EADIYQTPRYLVIGTGKKITLECSQTMGHDKMYWYQQDPGMELHLIHYSYGVNSTEKGDLSSESTVSRIRTEHFPLTLESARPSHTSQYLCASSRPLGNTIYFGEGSWLTVV.

Concerning this clone itself: As the CDR3 is not closed by the conserved phenylalanine or tryptophan, this likely results from a read error. The DNA is omitted, as the CDR3 cannot be located on it reliably, and the CDR3 follows TCRdb's listing. V and J are TRBV27 and TRBJ1-2. The CDR3 is 16 amino acids in total, end residues counted. Germline V lookup: CDR1 MNHEY, CDR2 SMNVEV (reference sequence). This CDR3 reads CASNLPGKRTLATRVL.

The V gene is TRBV7-8, the J gene TRBJ1-4, with TRBD1 matching over 8 bases. In germline, CDR1 is SGHVS, CDR2 FQNEAQ. The V gene end was trimmed by 2 bases and the J gene end by 13 bases; junction bases not matched to a gene: 6. The CDR3 consists of 13 residues. CDR3 sequence reads: CASSLPDRVRLFF. CDR3 sequence (DNA): TGTGCCAGCAGCTTACCGGACAGGGTCAGACTGTTTTTT.

The gene calls are TRBV30 and TRBJ2-2; unclear D gene. With 0 bases removed from V and 4 bases from J, the gap between germline ends came to 9 bases. Germline V gene sequence: CDR1 GTSNPN, CDR2 SVGIG (reference sequence). The CDR3 covers 14 residues. The CDR3 DNA reads TGTGCCTGGAGTGTACGTTTCTCCACCGGGGAGCTGTTTTTT. The encoded protein is CAWSVRFSTGELFF. The full variable domain, rest sourced from reference TRBV30 and TRBJ2-2, is SQTIHQWPATLVQPVGSPLSLECTVEGTSNPNLYWYRQAAGRGLQLLFYSVGIGQISSEVPQNLSASRPQDRQFILSSKKLLLSDSGFYLCAWSVRFSTGELFFGEGSRLTVL.

V and J are TRBV7-6 and TRBJ2-7; the D gene is possibly TRBD2 (5 bases). Germline values: CDR1 SGHVS, CDR2 FNYEAQ. The V end was cut by 1 base, the J end by 0 bases, with 19 bases between. The length of the CDR3 is 18 residues. CDR3: CASSLVRWERISSYEQYF. Here the CDR3 DNA reads TGTGCCAGCAGCTTAGTGAGGTGGGAGCGGATATCCTCCTACGAGCAGTACTTC.

V usage is TRBV7-3 and J usage is TRBJ1-1; D is uncertain. In germline, CDR1 is SGHTA, CDR2 FQGTGA. Deletions cut 3 bases from V and 2 bases from J, with 10 bases between. The CDR3 spans 14 residues. CDR3 sequence reads: CASSFHSVNTEAFF. The CDR3 bases are TGTGCCAGCAGCTTTCATTCAGTTAACACTGAAGCTTTCTTT. Filled out from reference TRBV7-3 and TRBJ1-1, the complete variable domain reads GAGVSQTPSNKVTEKGKYVELRCDPISGHTALYWYRQSLGQGPEFLIYFQGTGAADDSGLPNDRFFAVRPEGSVSTLKIQRTERGDSAVYLCASSFHSVNTEAFFGQGTRLTVV.

This clone was counted between two and nine times. V is TRBV19 and J is TRBJ2-7; TRBD2 aligns across 8 bases. Trimming cost V 6 bases and J 7 bases; bases outside gene matches: 11. CDR1 LNHDA and CDR2 SQIVND come from the germline V gene (reference sequence). CDR3 length equals 14 residues. The CDR3 bases are TGTGCCAGTAGGCCCGGGGGGGGGCCTTTTGAGCAGTACTTC. Its protein product is CASRPGGGPFEQYF.

This sequence joins TRBV2 and TRBJ1-3, with D possibly matching TRBD1 (5 bases). V lost 6 bases, J lost 2 bases, and 17 bases lay in between. CDR1 is SNHLY, CDR2 FYNNEI, per germline. The CDR3 extends over 16 amino acids. The CDR3 sequence is CASSYEQADPGNTIYF. The CDR3 DNA is TGTGCCAGCAGCTACGAACAGGCAGACCCTGGAAACACCATATATTTT.

CDR3 bases: TGTGCCACCAGCAGTGGGGTTGGGACAGGGGGCTCCGGCAACTATGGCTACACCTTC. Translating it yields CATSSGVGTGGSGNYGYTF. The chain carries TRBV15 and TRBJ1-2; 12 bases match TRBD1. The junction had 13 bases not matched to a gene; V was cut back by 3 bases and J by 2 bases. The germline gives CDR1 LNHNV, CDR2 YYDKDF (reference sequence). This CDR3 contains 19 residues. Looking up the rest from reference TRBV15 and TRBJ1-2 gives the full variable domain: DAMVIQNPRYQVTQFGKPVTLSCSQTLNHNVMYWYQQKSSQAPKLLFHYYDKDFNNEADTPDNFQSRRPNTSFCFLDIRSPGLGDTAMYLCATSSGVGTGGSGNYGYTFGSGTRLTVV.

The rearrangement links TRBV29-1 to TRBJ2-7; 7 positions match TRBD1. J lost 0 bases, V lost 3 bases, and 2 bases had no gene match. The CDR3 has 13 residues. From germline, CDR1 is SQVTM and CDR2 ANQGSEA. The CDR3 DNA reads as TGCAGCGTTGATAGGGACAGCTCCTACGAGCAGTACTTC. It is translated as CSVDRDSSYEQYF.

The chain has TRBV10-3 and TRBJ2-2, with 11 positions matching TRBD2. With 6 bases clipped from V and 6 bases from J, the junction kept 3 bases outside the gene matches. This CDR3 spans 14 amino acids. Germline V lookup: CDR1 ENHRY, CDR2 SYGVKD. The CDR3 reads CAIRPGLAAGELFF. CDR3 in DNA: TGTGCCATCAGGCCGGGACTAGCGGCCGGGGAGCTGTTTTTT.

This clone appeared once. V and J are TRBV2 and TRBJ2-3; D uncertain. Germline CDR1 SNHLY, CDR2 FYNNEI. V lost 4 bases and J 6 bases, leaving 8 bases between the germline ends. CDR3 size: 12 residues. Written as DNA, the CDR3 is TGTGCCAGCAGTGTGGCTTCGGATACGCAGTATTTT. Translated: CASSVASDTQYF.

The chain uses TRBV29-1 and TRBJ2-1; D is perhaps TRBD2 (5 bases). Looked up from germline, CDR1 is SQVTM and CDR2 is ANQGSEA. The CDR3 contains 11 residues. With 7 bases removed from V and 8 bases from J, the gap between germline ends came to 12 bases. CDR3 DNA: TGCAGCGAAATAACGGAGGATGAGCAGTTCTTC. It encodes CSEITEDEQFF.

Comments on this clone: At the DNA level, this CDR3 is encoded by other sequences in the same sample as well. The chain links TRBV5-6 to TRBJ2-2; 8 bases line up with TRBD2. V dropped 6 bases and J dropped 5; count of bases not matched to a gene: 6. This CDR3 has 14 amino acids. The germline CDR1 and CDR2 sequences are SGHDT and YYEEEE. The CDR3 spells CASMGTSHTGELFF. The CDR3 nucleotides are TGTGCCAGCATGGGGACTAGTCATACCGGGGAGCTGTTTTTT.